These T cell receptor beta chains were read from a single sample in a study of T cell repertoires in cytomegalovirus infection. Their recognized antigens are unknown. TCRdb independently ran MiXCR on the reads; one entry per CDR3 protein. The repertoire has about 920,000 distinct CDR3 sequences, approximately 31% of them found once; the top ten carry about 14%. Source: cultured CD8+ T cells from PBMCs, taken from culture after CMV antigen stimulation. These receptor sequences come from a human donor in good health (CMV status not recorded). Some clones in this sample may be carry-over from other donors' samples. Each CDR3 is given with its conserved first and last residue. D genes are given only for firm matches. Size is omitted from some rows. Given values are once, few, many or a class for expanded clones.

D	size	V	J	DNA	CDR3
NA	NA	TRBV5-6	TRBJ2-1	TGTGCCAGCAGCGTGGGGTGGGGACGATACAATGAGCAGTTCTTC	CASSVGWGRYNEQFF
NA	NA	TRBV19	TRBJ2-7	TGTGCCAGTAGTAACCCCCGGGACAACTACGAGCAGTACTTC	CASSNPRDNYEQYF
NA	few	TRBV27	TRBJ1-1	TGTGCCAGCAGTCTCTTAGGACCTTTTATGAACACTGAAGCTTTCTTT	CASSLLGPFMNTEAFF
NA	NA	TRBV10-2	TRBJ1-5	TGCGCCAGCAGTGCCGAATGGCACCCCCAGCACTTT	CASSAEWHPQHF
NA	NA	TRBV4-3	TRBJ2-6	TGCGCCAGCAGCCAAGTCAACCCCTCTGGGGCCAACGTCCCGACTTTC	CASSQVNPSGANVPTF
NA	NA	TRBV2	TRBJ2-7	TGTGCCAGCAGTGGGAGGGGAACCAACTACGAGCAGTACTTC	CASSGRGTNYEQYF
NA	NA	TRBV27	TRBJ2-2	TGTGCCAGCACTTCAGGGCCCTCCGTCCATCGGGCCGGGGAGCTGTTTTTT	CASTSGPSVHRAGELFF
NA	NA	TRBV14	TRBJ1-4	TGTGCCAGCAGCCAAAAGGCAGGACCTAATGAAAAACTGTTTTTT	CASSQKAGPNEKLFF
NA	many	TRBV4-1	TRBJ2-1	TGCGCCAGCAGCCAAGATGTTGGGGGCTACAATGAGCAGTTCTTC	CASSQDVGGYNEQFF
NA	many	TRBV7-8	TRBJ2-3	TGTGCCAGCACCACCTCGGGACCGGGACAAATCTATGATACGCAGTATTTT	CASTTSGPGQIYDTQYF
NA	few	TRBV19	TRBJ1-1	TGTGCCAGTATTATATTCAGTGAAGCTTTCTTT	CASIIFSEAFF
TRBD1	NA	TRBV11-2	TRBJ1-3	TGTGCCAGCAGCTTTATTCGGGACAGGGCGATACTGGGAGGAAACACCATATATTTT	CASSFIRDRAILGGNTIYF
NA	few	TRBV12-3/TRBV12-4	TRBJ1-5	TGTGCCAGCAGTTCTGCGGGCGGTCAGCCCCAGCATTTT	CASSSAGGQPQHF
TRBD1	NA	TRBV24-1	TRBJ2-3	TGTGCCACCAGTGCCGGACAGGGGCTAACAGATACGCAGTATTTT	CATSAGQGLTDTQYF
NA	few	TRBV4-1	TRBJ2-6	TGCGCCAGCAGCCTAAACTTCAGGGACTCTGGGGCCAACGTCCTGACTTTC	CASSLNFRDSGANVLTF
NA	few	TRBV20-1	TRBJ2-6	TGCAGTGCTAGAGATTGGGAGAAGGGAGGTAGGGCCAACGTCCTGACTTTC	CSARDWEKGGRANVLTF
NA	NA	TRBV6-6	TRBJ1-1	TGTGCCAGCAGTTCAACGAGACAGATGAACACTGAAGCTTTCTTT	CASSSTRQMNTEAFF
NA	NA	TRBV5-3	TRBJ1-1	TGTGCCAGCAGCTTGGTCGGTTCCTGGAACACTGAAGCTTTCTTT	CASSLVGSWNTEAFF
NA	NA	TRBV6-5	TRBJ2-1	TGTGCCAGCAGTTACTCGGCAGGCCTTGGCGATGAGCAGTTCTTC	CASSYSAGLGDEQFF
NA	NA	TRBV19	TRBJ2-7	TGTGCCAGTAGTATCGGCGGAGCCTACGAGCAGTACTTC	CASSIGGAYEQYF
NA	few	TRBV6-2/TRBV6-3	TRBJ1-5	TGTGCCAGCATCCCGGACCGGGGGGGTCAGCCCCAGCATTTT	CASIPDRGGQPQHF
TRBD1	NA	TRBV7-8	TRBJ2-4	TGTGCCAGCAGCCGGGGGCCAGGGGGCATTTCCAAAAACATTCAGTACTTC	CASSRGPGGISKNIQYF
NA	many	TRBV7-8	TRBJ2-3	TGTGCCAGCAGTTTAGGGTTCAGAGGCACAGATACGCAGTATTTT	CASSLGFRGTDTQYF
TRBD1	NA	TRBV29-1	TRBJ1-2	TGCAGCGTTCCGACAGGGGGCTCCATCAACTATGGCTACACCTTC	CSVPTGGSINYGYTF
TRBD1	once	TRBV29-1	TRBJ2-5	TGCAGCGCCGAACCCCTGGGACAGGGCGAGACCCAGTACTTC	CSAEPLGQGETQYF
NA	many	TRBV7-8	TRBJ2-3	TGTGCCAGCAGCTCTCCCCGACAGTACACAGATACGCAGTATTTT	CASSSPRQYTDTQYF
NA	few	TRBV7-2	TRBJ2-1	TGTGCCAGCAGCTTAGGTGTCCCACGGCTAGTCGTGGCGGGTTCCTACAATGAGCAGTTCTTC	CASSLGVPRLVVAGSYNEQFF
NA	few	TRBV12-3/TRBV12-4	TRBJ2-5	TGTGCCAGCAGTTTCGAGGGGGTCGGGGAGACCCAGTACTTC	CASSFEGVGETQYF
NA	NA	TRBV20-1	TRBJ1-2	TGCAGTGCGATCCCCAGATGGCATGGCTACACCTTC	CSAIPRWHGYTF
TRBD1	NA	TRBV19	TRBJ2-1	TGTGCCAGCTCAAGGGACAGGTCGACAATGAGGCAGTTCTTC	CASSRDRSTMRQFF
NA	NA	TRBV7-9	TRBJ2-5	TGTGCCAGCACCCACACAGGGATTAAGACCCAGTACTTC	CASTHTGIKTQYF
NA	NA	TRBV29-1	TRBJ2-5	TGCAGCATTGCCAGACAGAACCAAGAGACCCAGTACTTC	CSIARQNQETQYF
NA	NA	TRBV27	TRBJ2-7	TGTGCCAGCGGGGTACAGGGGACTAGAGGTAGCGAGCAGTACTTC	CASGVQGTRGSEQYF
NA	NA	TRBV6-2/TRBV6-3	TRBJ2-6	TGTGCCAGCAGTTACTTCGTTCCCGGACGGAACGATGGGGCCAACGTCCTGACTTTC	CASSYFVPGRNDGANVLTF
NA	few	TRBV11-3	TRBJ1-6	TGTGCCAGCAGTTTAAACTGGTGGGACACAAGTGATTCACCCCTCCACTTT	CASSLNWWDTSDSPLHF
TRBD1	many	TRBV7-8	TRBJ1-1	TGTGCCAGCAGCTTCAGACAGGGCCGATGGGCTTTCTTT	CASSFRQGRWAFF
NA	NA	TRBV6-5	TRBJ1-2	TGTGCCAGCAGTTACTCGTTGGCATCCCTCCGCTATGGCTACACCTTC	CASSYSLASLRYGYTF
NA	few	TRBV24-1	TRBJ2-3	TGTGCCACCAGTGACATTAGGGATACGCAGTATTTT	CATSDIRDTQYF
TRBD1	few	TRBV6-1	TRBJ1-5	TGTGCCAGCGGACAGGGGAAGTATCAGCCCCAGCATTTT	CASGQGKYQPQHF
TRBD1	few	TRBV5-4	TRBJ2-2	TGTGCCAGCAGCTTGGTCCCGACAGGGGACTACACCGGGGAGCTGTTTTTT	CASSLVPTGDYTGELFF
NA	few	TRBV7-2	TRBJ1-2	TGTGCCAGCAGCTTAGTCCGGGGTCATAACTATGGCTACACCTTC	CASSLVRGHNYGYTF
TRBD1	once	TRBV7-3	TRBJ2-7	TGTGCCAGCAGCCTACAGGGGAAGTTGCAGTACTTC	CASSLQGKLQYF
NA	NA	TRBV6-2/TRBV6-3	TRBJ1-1	TGTGCCAGCACCCTACGGGGGGCCTCGGATGAAGCTTTCTTT	CASTLRGASDEAFF
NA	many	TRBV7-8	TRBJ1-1	TGTGCCAGCAGCGTAGGGATTTTGAACACTGAAGCTTTCTTT	CASSVGILNTEAFF
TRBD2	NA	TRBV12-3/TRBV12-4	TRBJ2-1	TGTGCCAGCAGTTTAAAACGGGGACTAGCGGGGGGCAATGAGCAGTTCTTC	CASSLKRGLAGGNEQFF
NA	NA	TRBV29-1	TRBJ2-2	TGCAGCGTTTCTCCTCGGATAGACAGCACCGGGGAGCTGTTTTTT	CSVSPRIDSTGELFF
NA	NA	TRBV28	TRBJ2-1	TGTGCCAGCAGTCCCGACAGATTTTTCTACAATGAGCAGTTCTTC	CASSPDRFFYNEQFF
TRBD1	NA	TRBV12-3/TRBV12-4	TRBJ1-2	TGTGCCAGCAAACAGGGGGCGCATGGCTACACCTTC	CASKQGAHGYTF